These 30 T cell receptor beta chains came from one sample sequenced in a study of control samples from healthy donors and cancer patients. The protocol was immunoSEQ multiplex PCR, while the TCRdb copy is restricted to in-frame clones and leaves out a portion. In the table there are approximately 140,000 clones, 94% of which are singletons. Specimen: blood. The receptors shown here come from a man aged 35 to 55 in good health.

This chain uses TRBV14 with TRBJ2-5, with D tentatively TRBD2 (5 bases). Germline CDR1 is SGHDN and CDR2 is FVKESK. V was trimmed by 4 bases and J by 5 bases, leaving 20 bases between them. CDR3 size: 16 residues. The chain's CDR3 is CASSPRAVTTGETQYF. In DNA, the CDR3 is TGTGCCAGCAGCCCCCGAGCGGTGACCACGGGGGAGACCCAGTACTTC.

CDR3 in DNA: TGTGCCAGCAGCTTGGTTCAGGGAGGCTATGGCTACACCTTC. Its translation is CASSLVQGGYGYTF. The chain employs TRBV5-4 and TRBJ1-2; perhaps TRBD1 as D (5 bases). V shed 0 bases and J shed 4 bases, with 10 bases lying between them. The CDR3 spans 14 residues. The germline V gene encodes CDR1 SGHNT and CDR2 YYREEE (reference sequence).

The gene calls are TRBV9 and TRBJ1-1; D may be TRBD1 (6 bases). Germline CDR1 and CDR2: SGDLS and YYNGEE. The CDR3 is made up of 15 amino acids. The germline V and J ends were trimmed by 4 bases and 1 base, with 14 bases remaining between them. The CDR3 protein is CASSIDDRKNTEAFF. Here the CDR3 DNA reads TGTGCCAGCAGCATTGACGACAGGAAGAACACTGAAGCTTTCTTT.

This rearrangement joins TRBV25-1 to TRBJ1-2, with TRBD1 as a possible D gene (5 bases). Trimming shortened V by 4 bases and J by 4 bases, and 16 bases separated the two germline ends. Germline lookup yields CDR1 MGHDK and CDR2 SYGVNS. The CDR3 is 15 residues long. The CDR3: CASSGGPPSVYGYTF. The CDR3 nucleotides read TGTGCCAGCAGTGGGGGACCCCCGTCCGTCTATGGCTACACCTTC.

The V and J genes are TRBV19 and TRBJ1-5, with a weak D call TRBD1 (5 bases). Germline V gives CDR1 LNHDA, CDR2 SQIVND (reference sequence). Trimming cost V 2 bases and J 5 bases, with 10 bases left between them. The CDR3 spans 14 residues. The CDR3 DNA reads TGTGCCAGTAGTATAATAACAGGATATCAGCCCCAGCATTTT. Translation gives CASSIITGYQPQHF.

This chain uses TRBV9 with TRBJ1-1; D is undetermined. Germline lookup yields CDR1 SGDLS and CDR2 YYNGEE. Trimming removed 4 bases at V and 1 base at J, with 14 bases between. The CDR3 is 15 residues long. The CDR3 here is CASSREGSPNTEAFF. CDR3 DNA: TGTGCCAGCAGCCGAGAAGGGTCACCGAACACTGAAGCTTTCTTT.

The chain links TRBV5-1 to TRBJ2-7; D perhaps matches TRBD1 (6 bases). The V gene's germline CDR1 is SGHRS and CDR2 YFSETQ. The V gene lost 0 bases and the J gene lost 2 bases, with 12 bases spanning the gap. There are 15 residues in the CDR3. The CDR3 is CASSLAGTNTYEQYF. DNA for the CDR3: TGCGCCAGCAGCTTGGCCGGGACAAATACCTACGAGCAGTACTTC. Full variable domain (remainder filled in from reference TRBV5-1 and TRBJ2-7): KAGVTQTPRYLIKTRGQQVTLSCSPISGHRSVSWYQQTPGQGLQFLFEYFSETQRNKGNFPGRFSGRQFSNSRSEMNVSTLELGDSALYLCASSLAGTNTYEQYFGPGTRLTVT.

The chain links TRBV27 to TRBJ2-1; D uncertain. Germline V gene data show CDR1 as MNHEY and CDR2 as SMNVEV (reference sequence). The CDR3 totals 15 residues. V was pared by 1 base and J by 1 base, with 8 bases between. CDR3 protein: CASSLLGGSYNEQFF. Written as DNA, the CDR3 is TGTGCCAGCAGTTTATTGGGCGGATCCTACAATGAGCAGTTCTTC.

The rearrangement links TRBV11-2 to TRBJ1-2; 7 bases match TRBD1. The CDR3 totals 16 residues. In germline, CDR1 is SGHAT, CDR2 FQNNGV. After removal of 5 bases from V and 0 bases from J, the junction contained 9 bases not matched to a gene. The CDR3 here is CASSPDMTGTNYGYTF. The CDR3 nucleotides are TGTGCCAGCAGCCCCGACATGACAGGGACTAACTATGGCTACACCTTC.

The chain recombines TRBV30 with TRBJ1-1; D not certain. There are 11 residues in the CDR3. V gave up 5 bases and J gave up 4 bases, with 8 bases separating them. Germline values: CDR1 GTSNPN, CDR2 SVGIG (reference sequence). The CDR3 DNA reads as TGTGCCTGGGGTCCTATCACTGAAGCTTTCTTT. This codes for CAWGPITEAFF.

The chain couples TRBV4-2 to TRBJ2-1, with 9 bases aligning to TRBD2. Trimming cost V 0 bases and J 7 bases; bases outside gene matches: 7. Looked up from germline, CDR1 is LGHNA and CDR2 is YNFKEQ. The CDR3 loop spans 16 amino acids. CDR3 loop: CASSQDPGLATNEQFF. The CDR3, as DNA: TGTGCCAGCAGCCAAGATCCCGGACTAGCGACGAATGAGCAGTTCTTC.

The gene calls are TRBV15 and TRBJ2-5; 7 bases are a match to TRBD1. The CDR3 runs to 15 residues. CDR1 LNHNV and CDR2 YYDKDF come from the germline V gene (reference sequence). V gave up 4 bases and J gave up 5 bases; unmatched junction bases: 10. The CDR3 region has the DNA TGTGCCACCAGCACTAGCATGAGGGGGCCCGAGACCCAGTACTTC. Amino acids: CATSTSMRGPETQYF.

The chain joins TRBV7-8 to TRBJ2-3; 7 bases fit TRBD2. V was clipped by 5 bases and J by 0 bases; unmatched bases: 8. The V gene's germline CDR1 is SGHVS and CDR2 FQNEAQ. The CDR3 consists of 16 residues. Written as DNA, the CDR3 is TGTGCCAGCAGCCAAAAACGACTAGCTAGCACAGATACGCAGTATTTT. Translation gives CASSQKRLASTDTQYF.

In DNA, the CDR3 is TGTGCCACCAGCAGAATCCATACAGGGCCCCATCAGCCCCAGCATTTT. It translates to CATSRIHTGPHQPQHF. The chain has TRBV15 and TRBJ1-5, with D tentatively TRBD1 (6 bases). The CDR3 totals 16 residues. The V end lost 2 bases, the J end lost 5 bases, and 16 bases lay between the germline ends. Germline V lookup: CDR1 LNHNV, CDR2 YYDKDF (reference sequence). Looking up the rest from reference TRBV15 and TRBJ1-5 gives the full variable domain: DAMVIQNPRYQVTQFGKPVTLSCSQTLNHNVMYWYQQKSSQAPKLLFHYYDKDFNNEADTPDNFQSRRPNTSFCFLDIRSPGLGDTAMYLCATSRIHTGPHQPQHFGDGTRLSIL.

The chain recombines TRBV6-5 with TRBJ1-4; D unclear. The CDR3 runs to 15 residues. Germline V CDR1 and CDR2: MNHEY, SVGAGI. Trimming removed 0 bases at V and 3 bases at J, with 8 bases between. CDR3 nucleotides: TGTGCCAGCAGTTACTCGGCAGGCTCTAATGAAAAACTGTTTTTT. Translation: CASSYSAGSNEKLFF.

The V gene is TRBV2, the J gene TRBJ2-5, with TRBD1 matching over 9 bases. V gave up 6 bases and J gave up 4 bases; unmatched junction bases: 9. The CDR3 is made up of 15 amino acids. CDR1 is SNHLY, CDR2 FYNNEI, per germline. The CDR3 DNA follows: TGTGCCAGCAGGGGGGGACAGGGACTAAGAGAGACCCAGTACTTC. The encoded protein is CASRGGQGLRETQYF.

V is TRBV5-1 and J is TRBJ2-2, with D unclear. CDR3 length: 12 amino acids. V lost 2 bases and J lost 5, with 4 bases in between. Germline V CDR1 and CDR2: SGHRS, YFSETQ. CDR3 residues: CASSFGTGELFF. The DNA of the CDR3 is TGCGCCAGCAGCTTCGGAACCGGGGAGCTGTTTTTT. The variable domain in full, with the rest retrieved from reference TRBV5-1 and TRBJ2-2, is KAGVTQTPRYLIKTRGQQVTLSCSPISGHRSVSWYQQTPGQGLQFLFEYFSETQRNKGNFPGRFSGRQFSNSRSEMNVSTLELGDSALYLCASSFGTGELFFGEGSRLTVL.

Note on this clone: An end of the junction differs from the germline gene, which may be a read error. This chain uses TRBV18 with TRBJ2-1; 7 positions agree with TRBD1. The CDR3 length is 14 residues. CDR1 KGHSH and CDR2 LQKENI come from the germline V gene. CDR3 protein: CAGSPYRGTNEQFF. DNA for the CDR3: TGTGCCGGCTCACCCTACAGGGGAACCAATGAGCAGTTCTTC.

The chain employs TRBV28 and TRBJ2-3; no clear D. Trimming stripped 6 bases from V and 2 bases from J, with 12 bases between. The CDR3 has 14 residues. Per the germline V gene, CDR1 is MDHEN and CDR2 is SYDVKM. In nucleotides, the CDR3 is TGTGCCAGCAGCCAAACCTCTTACACAGATACGCAGTATTTT. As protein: CASSQTSYTDTQYF.

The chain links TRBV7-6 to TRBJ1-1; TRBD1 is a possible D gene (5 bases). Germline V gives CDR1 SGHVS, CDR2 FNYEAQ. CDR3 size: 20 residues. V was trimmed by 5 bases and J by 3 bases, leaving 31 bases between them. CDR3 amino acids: CASSQQVVRGPLRVDTEAFF. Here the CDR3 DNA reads TGTGCCAGCAGCCAACAAGTCGTACGGGGCCCTCTTCGTGTGGACACTGAAGCTTTCTTT.

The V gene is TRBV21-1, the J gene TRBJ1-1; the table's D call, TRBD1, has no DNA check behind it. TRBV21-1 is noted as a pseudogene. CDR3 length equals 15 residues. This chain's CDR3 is CASSPLTGPNTEAFF. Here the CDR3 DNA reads TGTGCCAGCAGCCCCCTCACAGGGCCAAACACTGAAGCTTTCTTT.

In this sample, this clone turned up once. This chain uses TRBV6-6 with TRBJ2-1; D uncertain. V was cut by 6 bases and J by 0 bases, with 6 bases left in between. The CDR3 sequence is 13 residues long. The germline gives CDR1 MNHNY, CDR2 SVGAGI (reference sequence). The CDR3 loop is CASSGSSYNEQFF. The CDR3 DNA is TGTGCCAGCAGCGGCAGCTCCTACAATGAGCAGTTCTTC.

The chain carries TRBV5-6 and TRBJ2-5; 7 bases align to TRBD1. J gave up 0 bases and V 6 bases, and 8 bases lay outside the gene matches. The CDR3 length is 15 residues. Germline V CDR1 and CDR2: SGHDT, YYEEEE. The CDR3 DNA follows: TGTGCCAGCACCAATCCCGGGACAGACCAAGAGACCCAGTACTTC. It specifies CASTNPGTDQETQYF.

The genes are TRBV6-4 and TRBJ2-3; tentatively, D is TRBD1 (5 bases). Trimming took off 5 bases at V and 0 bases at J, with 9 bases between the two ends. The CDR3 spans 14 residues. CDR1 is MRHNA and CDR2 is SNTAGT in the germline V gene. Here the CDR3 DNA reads TGTGCCAGCAGTTATCAGGGAAGCACAGATACGCAGTATTTT. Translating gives CASSYQGSTDTQYF.

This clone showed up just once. The chain's CDR3 is CASSLDYEDSYGYTF. The CDR3 nucleotides are TGTGCCAGCAGCTTGGACTACGAGGACTCCTATGGCTACACCTTC. The chain recombines TRBV5-6 with TRBJ1-2; D gene unclear. The germline V gene has CDR1 SGHDT and CDR2 YYEEEE. V lost 0 bases to trimming and J lost 4 bases, with 13 bases between them. The CDR3 loop spans 15 amino acids.

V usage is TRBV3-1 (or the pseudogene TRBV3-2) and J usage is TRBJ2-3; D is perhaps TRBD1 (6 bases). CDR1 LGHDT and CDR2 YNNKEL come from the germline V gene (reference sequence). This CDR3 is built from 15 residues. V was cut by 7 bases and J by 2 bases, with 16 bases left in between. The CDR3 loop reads CASTPGRDITDTQYF. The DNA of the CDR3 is TGTGCCAGCACCCCTGGTCGGGACATCACAGATACGCAGTATTTT.

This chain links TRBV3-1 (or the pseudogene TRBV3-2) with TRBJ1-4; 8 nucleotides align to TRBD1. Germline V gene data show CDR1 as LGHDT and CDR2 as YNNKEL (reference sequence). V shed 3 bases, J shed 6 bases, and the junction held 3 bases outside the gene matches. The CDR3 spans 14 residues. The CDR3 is CASSQGQAYEKLFF. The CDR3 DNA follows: TGTGCCAGCAGCCAGGGACAGGCCTATGAAAAACTGTTTTTT.

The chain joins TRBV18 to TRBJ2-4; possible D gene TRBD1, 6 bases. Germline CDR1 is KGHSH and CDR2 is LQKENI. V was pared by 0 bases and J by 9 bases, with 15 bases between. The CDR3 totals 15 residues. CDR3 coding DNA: TGTGCCAGCTCACCACCGGGGACACCTACCAGCATTCAGTACTTC. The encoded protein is CASSPPGTPTSIQYF.

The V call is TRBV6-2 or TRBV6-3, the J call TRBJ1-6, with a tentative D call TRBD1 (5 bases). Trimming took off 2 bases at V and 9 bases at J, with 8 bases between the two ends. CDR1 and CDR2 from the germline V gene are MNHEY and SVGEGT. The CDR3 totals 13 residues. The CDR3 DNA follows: TGTGCCAGCAGTTACACCGGGGGTTCACCCCTCCACTTT. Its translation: CASSYTGGSPLHF.

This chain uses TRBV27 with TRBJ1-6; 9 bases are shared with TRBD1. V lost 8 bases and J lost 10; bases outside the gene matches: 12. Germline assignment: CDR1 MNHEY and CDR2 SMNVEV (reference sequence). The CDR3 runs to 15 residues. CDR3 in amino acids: CASGVLGQGGSPLHF. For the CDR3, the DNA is TGTGCCAGCGGGGTCCTGGGACAGGGTGGATCACCCCTCCACTTT.